Below, one TCR beta chain is given with its context. Germline V gene sequence: CDR1 MNHNY, CDR2 SVGAGI (reference sequence). Trimming shortened V by 6 bases and J by 4 bases, and 11 bases separated the two germline ends. The CDR3 is 13 amino acids. This record comes from a study of CD8 T cells in Susac syndrome. Random-hexamer reverse transcription was applied to about 0.45 to 1 ug RNA. Amplification of TCR beta CDR3 across 54 Vbeta and 13 Jbeta was performed with immunoSEQ multiplex PCR. TCRdb called the immunoSEQ multiplex PCR reads again in MiXCR, with one record for every CDR3 protein. Here the sample spans some 200,000 distinct CDR3 sequences, approximately 95% being singletons.

The receptor was derived from a human donor with Susac syndrome. The chain employs TRBV6-6 and TRBJ2-3, with a weak D call TRBD1 (5 bases). The specimen was CD4+ T cells from PBMCs. CDR3 loop: CASRKAGPDTQYF. In DNA form, the CDR3 reads TGTGCCAGCAGAAAGGCAGGGCCAGATACGCAGTATTTT.